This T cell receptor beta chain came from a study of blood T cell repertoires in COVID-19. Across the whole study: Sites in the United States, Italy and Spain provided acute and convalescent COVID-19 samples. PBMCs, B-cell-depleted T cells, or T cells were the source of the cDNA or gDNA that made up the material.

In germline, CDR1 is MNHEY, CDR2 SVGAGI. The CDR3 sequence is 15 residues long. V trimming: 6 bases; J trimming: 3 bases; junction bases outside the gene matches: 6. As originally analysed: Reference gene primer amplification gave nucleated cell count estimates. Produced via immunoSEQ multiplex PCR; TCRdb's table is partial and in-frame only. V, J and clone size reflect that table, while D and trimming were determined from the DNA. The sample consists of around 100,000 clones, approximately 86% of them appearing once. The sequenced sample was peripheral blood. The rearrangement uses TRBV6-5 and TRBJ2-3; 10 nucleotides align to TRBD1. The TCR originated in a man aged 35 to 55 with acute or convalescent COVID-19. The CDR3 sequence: CASSKDRGLTDTQYF. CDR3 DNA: TGTGCCAGCAGCAAAGACAGGGGGCTGACAGATACGCAGTATTTT.